The T cell receptor beta chain under discussion was sequenced for a study of human T cells and chemical hapten exposure. Study-wide background: Alopecia areata, totalis or universalis affected patients, mainly female.

TCRdb reanalysed the RACE reads using MiXCR and keeps one entry per CDR3 protein. The sample yields under 300,000 distinct CDR3 sequences, approximately 8.6% seen once. CDR1 and CDR2 from the germline V gene are ENHRY and SYGVKD. V gave up 11 bases and J gave up 0 bases, with 14 bases separating them. There are 15 residues in the CDR3. Time point meaning: pre-sensitization, week 0. Sample treatment: therapeutic diphenylcyclopropenone sensitization with weekly scalp DPC. Every patch test was put on after a blood sample was taken. Each donor was an alopecia patient between 18 and 70 years of age who qualified for DPC.

This receptor was identified in a woman aged 35 to 49 with alopecia areata. Some clones in this sample may be carry-over from other donors' samples. This sample comprised whole blood, obtained in connection with sensitization to the hapten diphenylcyclopropenone (DPC). This sequence joins TRBV10-3 and TRBJ1-6; no reliable D call. The CDR3: CASTPMSSYNSPLHF. CDR3 nucleotide sequence: TGTGCCTCCACTCCTATGAGCTCCTATAATTCACCCCTCCACTTT.